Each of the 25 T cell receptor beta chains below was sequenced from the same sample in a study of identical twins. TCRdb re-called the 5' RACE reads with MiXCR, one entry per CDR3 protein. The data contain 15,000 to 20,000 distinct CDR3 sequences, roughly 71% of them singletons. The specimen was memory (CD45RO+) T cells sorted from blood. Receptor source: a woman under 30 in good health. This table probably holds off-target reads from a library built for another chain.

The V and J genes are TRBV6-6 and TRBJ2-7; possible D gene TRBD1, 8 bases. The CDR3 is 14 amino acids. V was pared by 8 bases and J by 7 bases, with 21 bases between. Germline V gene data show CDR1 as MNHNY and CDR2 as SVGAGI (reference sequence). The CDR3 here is CASGGSTGEGEQYF. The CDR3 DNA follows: TGTGCCAGCGGGGGGTCGACAGGGGAGGGGGAGCAGTACTTC.

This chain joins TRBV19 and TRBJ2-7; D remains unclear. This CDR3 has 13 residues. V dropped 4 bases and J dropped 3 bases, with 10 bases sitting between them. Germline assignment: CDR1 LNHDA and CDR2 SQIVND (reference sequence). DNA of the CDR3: TGTGCCAGTAGTAGGAACGACGGCTACGAGCAGTACTTC. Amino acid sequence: CASSRNDGYEQYF. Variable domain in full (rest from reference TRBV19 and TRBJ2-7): DGGITQSPKYLFRKEGQNVTLSCEQNLNHDAMYWYRQDPGQGLRLIYYSQIVNDFQKGDIAEGYSVSREKKESFPLTVTSAQKNPTAFYLCASSRNDGYEQYFGPGTRLTVT.

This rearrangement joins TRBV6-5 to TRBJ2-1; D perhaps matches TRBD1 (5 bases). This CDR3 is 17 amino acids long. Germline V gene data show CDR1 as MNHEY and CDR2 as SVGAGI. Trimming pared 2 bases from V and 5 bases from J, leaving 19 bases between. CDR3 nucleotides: TGTGCCAGCAGTTACGGGGCAGAGCCCTGGATGGACAATGAGCAGTTCTTC. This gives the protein CASSYGAEPWMDNEQFF.

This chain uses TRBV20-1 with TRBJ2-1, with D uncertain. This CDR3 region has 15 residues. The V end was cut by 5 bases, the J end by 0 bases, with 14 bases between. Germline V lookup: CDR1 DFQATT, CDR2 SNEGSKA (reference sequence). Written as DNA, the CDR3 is TGCAGTGCTCGACCCTTCATGAGCTCCTACAATGAGCAGTTCTTC. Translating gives CSARPFMSSYNEQFF.

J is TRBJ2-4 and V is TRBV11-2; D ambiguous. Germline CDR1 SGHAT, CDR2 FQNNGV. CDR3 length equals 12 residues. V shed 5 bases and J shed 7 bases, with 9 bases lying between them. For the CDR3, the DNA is TGTGCCAGCAGCAAGGTGTTGAACATTCAGTACTTC. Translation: CASSKVLNIQYF.

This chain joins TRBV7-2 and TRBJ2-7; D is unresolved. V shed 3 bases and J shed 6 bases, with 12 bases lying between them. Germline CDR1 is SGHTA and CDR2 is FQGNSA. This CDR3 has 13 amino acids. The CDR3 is CASSLEPAREQYF. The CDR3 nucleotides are TGTGCCAGCAGCTTGGAACCCGCGCGCGAGCAGTACTTC.

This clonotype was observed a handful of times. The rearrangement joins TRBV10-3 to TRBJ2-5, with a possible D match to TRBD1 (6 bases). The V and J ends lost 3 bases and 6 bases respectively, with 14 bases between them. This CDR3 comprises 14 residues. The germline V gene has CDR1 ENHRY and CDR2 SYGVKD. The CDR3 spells CAISEYRDRQTQYF. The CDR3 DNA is TGTGCCATCAGTGAATACAGGGATCGACAGACCCAGTACTTC.

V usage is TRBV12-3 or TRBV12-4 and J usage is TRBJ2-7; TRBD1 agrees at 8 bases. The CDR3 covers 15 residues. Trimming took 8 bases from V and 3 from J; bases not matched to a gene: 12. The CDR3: CASAYGTGEYYEQYF. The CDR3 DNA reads TGTGCCAGCGCATACGGGACAGGCGAATACTACGAGCAGTACTTC.

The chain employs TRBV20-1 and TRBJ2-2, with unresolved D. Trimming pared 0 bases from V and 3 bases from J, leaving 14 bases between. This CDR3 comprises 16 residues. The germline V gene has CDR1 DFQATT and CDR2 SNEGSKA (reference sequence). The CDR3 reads CSAREKRIQHTGELFF. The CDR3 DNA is TGCAGTGCTAGAGAGAAAAGGATCCAACACACCGGGGAGCTGTTTTTT.

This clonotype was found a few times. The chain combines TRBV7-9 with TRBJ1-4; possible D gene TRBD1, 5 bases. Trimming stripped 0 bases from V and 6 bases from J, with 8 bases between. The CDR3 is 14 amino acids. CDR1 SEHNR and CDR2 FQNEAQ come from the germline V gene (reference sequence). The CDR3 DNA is TGTGCCAGCAGCTTAGCCAGGGATGATGAAAAACTGTTTTTT. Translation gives CASSLARDDEKLFF.

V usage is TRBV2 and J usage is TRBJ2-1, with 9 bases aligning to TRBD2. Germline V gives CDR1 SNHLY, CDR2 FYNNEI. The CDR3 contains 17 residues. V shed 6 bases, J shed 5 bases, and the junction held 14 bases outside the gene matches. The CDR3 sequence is CASSHTTAGLANNEQFF. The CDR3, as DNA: TGTGCCAGCAGCCACACCACTGCGGGACTAGCTAACAATGAGCAGTTCTTC.

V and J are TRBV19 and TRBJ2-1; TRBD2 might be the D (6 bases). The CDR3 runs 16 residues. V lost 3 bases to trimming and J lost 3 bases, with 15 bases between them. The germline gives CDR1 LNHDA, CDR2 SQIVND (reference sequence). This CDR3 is CASSIGAGRVYNEQFF. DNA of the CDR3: TGTGCCAGTAGTATTGGAGCGGGTAGGGTCTACAATGAGCAGTTCTTC.

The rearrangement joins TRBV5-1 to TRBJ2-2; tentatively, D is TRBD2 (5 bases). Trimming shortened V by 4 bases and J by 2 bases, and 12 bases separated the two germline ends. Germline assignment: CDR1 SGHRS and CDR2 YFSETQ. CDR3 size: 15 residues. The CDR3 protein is CASSRTSQNTGELFF. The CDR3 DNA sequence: TGCGCCAGCAGCAGGACTTCCCAAAACACCGGGGAGCTGTTTTTT.

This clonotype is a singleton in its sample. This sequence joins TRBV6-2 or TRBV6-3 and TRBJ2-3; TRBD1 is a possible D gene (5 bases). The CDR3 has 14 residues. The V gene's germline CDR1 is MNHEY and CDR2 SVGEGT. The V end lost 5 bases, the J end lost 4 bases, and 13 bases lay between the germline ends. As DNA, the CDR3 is TGTGCCAGCAGTATACAGGATCCCCCAGATACGCAGTATTTT. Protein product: CASSIQDPPDTQYF.

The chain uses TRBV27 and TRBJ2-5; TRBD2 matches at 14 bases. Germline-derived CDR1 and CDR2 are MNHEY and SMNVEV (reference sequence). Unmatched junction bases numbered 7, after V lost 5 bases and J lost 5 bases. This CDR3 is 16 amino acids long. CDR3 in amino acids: CASSPTTSGRAETQYF. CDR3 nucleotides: TGTGCCAGCAGTCCTACGACTAGCGGGAGGGCCGAGACCCAGTACTTC.

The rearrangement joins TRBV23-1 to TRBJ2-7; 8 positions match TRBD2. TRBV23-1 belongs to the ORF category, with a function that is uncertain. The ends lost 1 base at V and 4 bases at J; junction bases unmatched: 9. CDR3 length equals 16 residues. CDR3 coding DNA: TGCGCCAGCAGTCAATGGGACATAGCGGGAAATTACGAGCAGTACTTC. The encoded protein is CASSQWDIAGNYEQYF.

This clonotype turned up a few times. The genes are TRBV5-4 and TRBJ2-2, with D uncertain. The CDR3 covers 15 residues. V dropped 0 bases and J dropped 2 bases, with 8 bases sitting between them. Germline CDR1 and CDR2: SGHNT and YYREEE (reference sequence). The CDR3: CASSLGPLNTGELFF. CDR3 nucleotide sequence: TGTGCCAGCAGCTTGGGGCCTTTAAACACCGGGGAGCTGTTTTTT.

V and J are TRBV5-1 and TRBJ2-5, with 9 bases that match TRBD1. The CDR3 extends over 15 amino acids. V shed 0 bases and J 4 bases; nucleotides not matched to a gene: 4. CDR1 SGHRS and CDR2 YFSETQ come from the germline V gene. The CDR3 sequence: CASSLATGGGETQYF. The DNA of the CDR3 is TGCGCCAGCAGCTTGGCGACAGGGGGAGGAGAGACCCAGTACTTC.

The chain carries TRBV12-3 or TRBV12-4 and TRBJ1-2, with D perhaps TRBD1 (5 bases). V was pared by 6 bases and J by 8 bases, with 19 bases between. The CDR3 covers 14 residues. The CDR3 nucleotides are TGTGCCAGCAGAAGAGATCAGGGTGCGGAGGGCTACACCTTC. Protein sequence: CASRRDQGAEGYTF.

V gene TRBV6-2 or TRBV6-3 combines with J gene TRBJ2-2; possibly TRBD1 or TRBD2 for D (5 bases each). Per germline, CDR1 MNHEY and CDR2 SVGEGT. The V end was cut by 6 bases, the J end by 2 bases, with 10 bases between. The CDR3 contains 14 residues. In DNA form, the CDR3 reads TGTGCCAGCAGACCGAGGGGTAACACCGGGGAGCTGTTTTTT. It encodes CASRPRGNTGELFF.

CDR3 sequence (DNA): TGCGCCAGCAGTCCGAGCGGGGGGTACGATGAGCAGTTCTTC. Translation: CASSPSGGYDEQFF. The chain employs TRBV10-1 and TRBJ2-1; TRBD2 matches 9 bases. The CDR3 has 14 amino acids. Germline V gene sequence: CDR1 WNHNN, CDR2 SYGVQD (reference sequence). The J segment lost 8 bases and the V segment lost 5 bases, leaving 7 bases of the junction unmatched.

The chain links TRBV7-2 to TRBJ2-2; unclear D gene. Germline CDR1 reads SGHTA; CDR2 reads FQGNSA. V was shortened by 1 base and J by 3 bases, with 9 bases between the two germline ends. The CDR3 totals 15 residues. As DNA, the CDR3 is TGTGCCAGCAGCTTAGTGGTGCAGGACACCGGGGAGCTGTTTTTT. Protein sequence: CASSLVVQDTGELFF.

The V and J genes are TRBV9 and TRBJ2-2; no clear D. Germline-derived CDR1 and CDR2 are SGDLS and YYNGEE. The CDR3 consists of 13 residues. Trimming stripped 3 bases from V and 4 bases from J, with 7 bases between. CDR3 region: CASSALGTGELFF. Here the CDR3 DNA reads TGTGCCAGCAGCGCCTTGGGCACCGGGGAGCTGTTTTTT.

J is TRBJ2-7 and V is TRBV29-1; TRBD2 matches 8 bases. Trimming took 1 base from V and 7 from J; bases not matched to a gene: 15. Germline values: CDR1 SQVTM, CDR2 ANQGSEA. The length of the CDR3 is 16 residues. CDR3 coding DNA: TGCAGCGTTGAAGTAGTGGTAATGCAGCGGGAGAGTGAGCAGTACTTC. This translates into CSVEVVVMQRESEQYF.

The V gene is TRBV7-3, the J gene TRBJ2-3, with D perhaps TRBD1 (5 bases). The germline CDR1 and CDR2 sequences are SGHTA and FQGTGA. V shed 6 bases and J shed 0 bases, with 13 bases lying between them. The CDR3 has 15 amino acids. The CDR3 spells CASRFFGASTDTQYF. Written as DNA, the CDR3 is TGTGCCAGCAGATTCTTTGGGGCAAGCACAGATACGCAGTATTTT.